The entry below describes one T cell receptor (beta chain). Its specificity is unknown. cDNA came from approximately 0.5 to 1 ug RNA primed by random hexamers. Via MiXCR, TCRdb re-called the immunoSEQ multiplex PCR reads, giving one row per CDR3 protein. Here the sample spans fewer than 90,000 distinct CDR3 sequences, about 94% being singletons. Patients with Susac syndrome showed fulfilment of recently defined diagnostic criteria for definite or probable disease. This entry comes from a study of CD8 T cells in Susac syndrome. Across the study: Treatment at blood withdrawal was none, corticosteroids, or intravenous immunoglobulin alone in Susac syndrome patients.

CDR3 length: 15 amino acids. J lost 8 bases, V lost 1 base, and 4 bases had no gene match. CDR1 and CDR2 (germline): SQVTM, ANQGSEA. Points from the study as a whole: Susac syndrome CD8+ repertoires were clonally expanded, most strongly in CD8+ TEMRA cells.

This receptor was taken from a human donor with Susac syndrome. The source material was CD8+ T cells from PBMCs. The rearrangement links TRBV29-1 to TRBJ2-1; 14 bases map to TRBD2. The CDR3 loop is CSVEGGLAGGYEQFF. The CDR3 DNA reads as TGCAGCGTTGAAGGAGGACTAGCGGGAGGCTATGAGCAGTTCTTC.